This T cell receptor (beta chain) was identified in a study of shared clonotypes between healthy human individuals. About the research overall: Two women and three men aged 18 to 49 served as donors.

TCRdb's copy holds only in-frame clones and misses some; the assay was immunoSEQ multiplex PCR. The table has some 530,000 clones, over 70% seen once. V lost 0 bases to trimming and J lost 8 bases, with 13 bases between them. The CDR3 contains 14 residues. Germline assignment: CDR1 MNHEY and CDR2 SVGAGI. The V and J genes are TRBV6-5 and TRBJ1-1; D gene ambiguous. The specimen sequenced was PBMCs. The source of this sequence is a woman aged 40 to 50 in good health. Some clones in this sample may be carry-over from other donors' samples. The CDR3 DNA sequence: TGTGCCAGCAGTTACTCGACGGCGACGCGAGAAGCTTTCTTT. Protein sequence: CASSYSTATREAFF.